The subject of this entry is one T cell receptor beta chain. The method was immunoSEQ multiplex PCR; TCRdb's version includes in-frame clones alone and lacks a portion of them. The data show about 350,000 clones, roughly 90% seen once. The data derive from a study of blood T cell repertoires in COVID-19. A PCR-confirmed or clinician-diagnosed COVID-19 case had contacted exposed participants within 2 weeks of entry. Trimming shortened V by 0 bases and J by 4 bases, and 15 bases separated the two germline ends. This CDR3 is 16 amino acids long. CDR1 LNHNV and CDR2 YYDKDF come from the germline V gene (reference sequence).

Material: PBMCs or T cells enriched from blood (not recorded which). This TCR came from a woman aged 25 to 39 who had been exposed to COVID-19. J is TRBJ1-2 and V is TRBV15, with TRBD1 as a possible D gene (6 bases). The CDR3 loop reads CATSRDLGGVIYGYTF. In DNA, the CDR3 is TGTGCCACCAGCAGAGATCTAGGGGGGGTGATCTATGGCTACACCTTC.